This TCR beta chain was obtained from a study of blood T cell repertoires in COVID-19. Whole-study context: Material from acute and convalescent COVID-19 was sourced from the United States, Italy and Spain.

This clone was seen a few times. Profiled with immunoSEQ multiplex PCR; TCRdb holds only in-frame clones, not every one. Of over 200,000 clones listed, about 80% were seen once; the top ten hold approximately 15%. The sequenced material came from PBMCs or T cells enriched from blood (not recorded which). The source is a man aged 35 to 55 who had recovered from COVID-19.

CDR3 bases: TGCGCCAGCAGCTTGCGGGGCTCCTACGAGCAGTACTTC. It is translated as CASSLRGSYEQYF. The rearrangement joins TRBV5-1 to TRBJ2-7; a possible D gene is TRBD2 (5 bases). This CDR3 contains 13 residues. Germline-derived CDR1 and CDR2 are SGHRS and YFSETQ. Trimming left V 1 base short and J 0 bases short, with 5 bases between.